This T cell receptor (beta chain) stems from a study of radiotherapy plus CTLA-4 blockade in lung cancer. The assay was immunoSEQ multiplex PCR, and TCRdb's table has in-frame clones only and misses some. The table shows over 100,000 clones, with about 90% occurring only once. The V and J ends lost 4 bases and 8 bases respectively, with 9 bases between them. Germline V gene lookup returns CDR1 SEHNR and CDR2 FQNEAQ (reference sequence). The CDR3 spans 12 residues. The rearrangement joins TRBV7-9 to TRBJ1-3; no reliable D call. The clonotype comes from a human donor with non-small cell lung cancer that progressed on radiotherapy plus ipilimumab. Sequenced material: peripheral blood, taken from a patient treated with radiotherapy plus ipilimumab. As DNA, the CDR3 is TGTGCCAGCAGCTATGCCACGGACACCATATATTTT. This codes for CASSYATDTIYF.